The 28 T cell receptor beta chains given below trace back to one sample, sequenced in a study of identical twins. TCRdb re-analysed the 5' RACE reads in MiXCR, keeping a single row per CDR3 protein. This sample carries roughly 690,000 distinct CDR3 sequences, 21% of them seen once, and the ten largest clones take approximately 4.5%. The same data also went into a second study, on T cells expressing NK-cell markers.

Source material: PBMCs. Every receptor here comes from a woman between 18 and 29 years old in good health.

This clonotype occurred many times. The J gene is TRBJ2-5, the V gene TRBV6-5, with D possibly being TRBD2 (6 bases). Germline V gene lookup returns CDR1 MNHEY and CDR2 SVGAGI. V lost 6 bases to trimming and J lost 5 bases, with 10 bases between them. This CDR3 contains 12 residues. CDR3 sequence (DNA): TGTGCCAGCAGCGAGGGGAGGGAGACCCAGTACTTC. This encodes CASSEGRETQYF.

Only a few counts were recorded for this clonotype. This chain joins TRBV2 and TRBJ2-1; 11 nucleotides agree with TRBD2. Germline CDR1 is SNHLY and CDR2 is FYNNEI. V lost 8 bases, J lost 9 bases, and 12 bases stayed unmatched. The CDR3 loop spans 15 amino acids. The CDR3 DNA is TGTGCCAGCGCCGCCGGGACTAGCGGCTGGGGTGAGCAGTTCTTC. It translates to CASAAGTSGWGEQFF.

This clonotype has ten or more counts. The DNA of the CDR3 is TGCAGCGTTGCAGACGGGGTGTTGGGCAATCAGCCCCAGCATTTT. Translating it yields CSVADGVLGNQPQHF. This sequence joins TRBV29-1 and TRBJ1-5; D is ambiguous. Per germline, CDR1 SQVTM and CDR2 ANQGSEA. Trimming removed 4 bases from V and 2 bases from J, with 15 bases in between. This CDR3 is 15 amino acids long.

There are many counts of this clonotype. The CDR3 sequence: CASSYGPGANEQFF. In DNA form, the CDR3 reads TGTGCCAGCAGTTACGGACCCGGGGCCAATGAGCAGTTCTTC. The chain is built from TRBV6-5 and TRBJ2-1, with D perhaps given as TRBD1 or TRBD2 (5 bases each). V lost 2 bases and J 6 bases, leaving 11 bases between the germline ends. Germline V gene lookup returns CDR1 MNHEY and CDR2 SVGAGI. This CDR3 region has 14 residues.

The chain links TRBV27 to TRBJ2-1; 11 nucleotides line up with TRBD2. Trimming took 3 bases from V and 5 from J; bases not matched to a gene: 0. The length of the CDR3 is 14 residues. Germline V lookup: CDR1 MNHEY, CDR2 SMNVEV (reference sequence). The CDR3 DNA follows: TGTGCCAGCAGTTTGACTAGCGGGGACAATGAGCAGTTCTTC. Its translation: CASSLTSGDNEQFF.

Many counts were recorded for this clonotype. The chain uses TRBV20-1 and TRBJ2-7, with D unclear. Germline lookup yields CDR1 DFQATT and CDR2 SNEGSKA (reference sequence). V shed 3 bases and J shed 6 bases, with 9 bases lying between them. CDR3 length: 11 amino acids. CDR3: CSARTLGEQYF. DNA of the CDR3: TGCAGTGCTAGGACATTAGGCGAGCAGTACTTC.

This chain connects TRBV18 to TRBJ2-7, with no clear D. Germline loops: CDR1 KGHSH, CDR2 LQKENI. V was cut by 3 bases and J by 1 base, with 16 bases left in between. This CDR3 spans 16 amino acids. CDR3 loop: CASSPAESILSYEQYF. The CDR3 region has the DNA TGTGCCAGCTCACCCGCGGAGTCTATACTGTCCTACGAGCAGTACTTC.

This clonotype was observed many times. The chain joins TRBV3-1 to TRBJ2-1; D is tentatively TRBD1 or TRBD2 (5 bases each). V shed 0 bases and J shed 6 bases, with 18 bases lying between them. The CDR3 consists of 17 residues. Germline V CDR1 and CDR2: LGHDT, YNNKEL (reference sequence). The CDR3 DNA reads as TGTGCCAGCAGCCAAGATTCTTTCCTGGGGGATCTCAATGAGCAGTTCTTC. Amino acid sequence: CASSQDSFLGDLNEQFF.

The chain links TRBV9 to TRBJ2-1; 11 bases agree with TRBD2. This CDR3 is built from 15 residues. The germline V gene encodes CDR1 SGDLS and CDR2 YYNGEE. The junction had 8 bases not matched to a gene; V was cut back by 4 bases and J by 8 bases. CDR3 loop: CASSRRLAGTDEQFF. DNA of the CDR3: TGTGCCAGCAGCAGACGACTAGCGGGAACCGATGAGCAGTTCTTC.

The chain recombines TRBV20-1 with TRBJ2-3; 12 bases align to TRBD1. Trimming removed 6 bases from V and 4 bases from J; junction bases left unmatched: 5. Germline loops: CDR1 DFQATT, CDR2 SNEGSKA (reference sequence). The CDR3 totals 14 residues. CDR3: CSAGTGGRADTQYF. As DNA, the CDR3 is TGCAGTGCCGGGACAGGGGGCAGGGCAGATACGCAGTATTTT.

The chain has TRBV20-1 and TRBJ2-1; D may correspond to TRBD1 or TRBD2 (5 bases each). The CDR3 runs to 14 residues. Germline loops: CDR1 DFQATT, CDR2 SNEGSKA (reference sequence). V lost 7 bases, J lost 2 bases, and 15 bases lay in between. CDR3 region: CSGGTRDPYNEQFF. Here the CDR3 DNA reads TGCAGTGGGGGGACCCGGGACCCCTACAATGAGCAGTTCTTC.

This clonotype was counted ten times or more. This chain connects TRBV11-2 to TRBJ1-2; no firm D call. This CDR3 spans 15 amino acids. Deletions cut 5 bases from V and 0 bases from J, with 13 bases between. Looked up from germline, CDR1 is SGHAT and CDR2 is FQNNGV. CDR3 amino acids: CASSERRMPNYGYTF. CDR3 nucleotides: TGTGCCAGCAGCGAGAGACGCATGCCTAACTATGGCTACACCTTC.

A word on this clonotype: Possible read error: a much larger clone is one base away. The CDR3 coding sequence is TGTGCCGGCAGCCGGTCAGGGCCATTGTCCGATACGCAGTATTTT. Its translation is CAGSRSGPLSDTQYF. J is TRBJ2-3 and V is TRBV14, with D perhaps matching TRBD1 (5 bases). The CDR3 length is 15 residues. Germline V gives CDR1 SGHDN, CDR2 FVKESK.

This clonotype was seen at least ten times. V is TRBV20-1 and J is TRBJ2-5; 7 bases match TRBD2. There are 12 residues in the CDR3. CDR1 is DFQATT, CDR2 SNEGSKA, per germline (reference sequence). The V gene end was trimmed by 7 bases and the J gene end by 4 bases; junction bases not matched to a gene: 6. CDR3 nucleotide sequence: TGCAGTGTCGGGACTACCTCAGAGACCCAGTACTTC. This sequence encodes CSVGTTSETQYF.

This clonotype was detected only a few times. The CDR3 coding sequence is TGTGCTATTAGCAAGACAGGGAGATACAATGAGCAGTTCTTC. Translation: CAISKTGRYNEQFF. The chain employs TRBV12-5 and TRBJ2-1; 7 bases line up with TRBD1. There are 14 residues in the CDR3. Losses at the gene ends were 10 bases for V and 4 bases for J; bases not matched to a gene: 10. CDR1 is LGHNT and CDR2 is FRNRAP in the germline V gene. The variable domain in full, completed from reference TRBV12-5 and TRBJ2-1, reads DARVTQTPRHKVTEMGQEVTMRCQPILGHNTVFWYRQTMMQGLELLAYFRNRAPLDDSGMPKDRFSAEMPDATLATLKIQPSEPRDSAVYFCAISKTGRYNEQFFGPGTRLTVL.

V and J are TRBV15 and TRBJ2-7; TRBD1 matches 9 bases. CDR1 is LNHNV, CDR2 YYDKDF, per germline (reference sequence). The CDR3 is made up of 15 amino acids. The junction had 9 bases not matched to a gene; V was cut back by 0 bases and J by 9 bases. CDR3 in amino acids: CATSRDLGTGSGQYF. As DNA, the CDR3 is TGTGCCACCAGCAGAGATCTAGGGACAGGGTCGGGGCAGTACTTC.

This clonotype was seen a handful of times. The CDR3 nucleotides read TGTGCCAGCAGTCCGGGACAGGGGGTAAACAATGAGCAGTTCTTC. Its translation: CASSPGQGVNNEQFF. The rearrangement links TRBV12-3 or TRBV12-4 to TRBJ2-1; 11 nucleotides agree with TRBD1. This CDR3 contains 15 residues. Trimming cost V 5 bases and J 5 bases; bases outside gene matches: 5.

Only a few counts were recorded for this clonotype. The rearrangement uses TRBV6-5 and TRBJ2-5; no firm D call. The CDR3 contains 11 residues. V lost 7 bases to trimming and J lost 5 bases, with 8 bases between them. Looked up from germline, CDR1 is MNHEY and CDR2 is SVGAGI. Here the CDR3 reads CASKGRETQYF. CDR3 coding DNA: TGTGCCAGCAAAGGGCGCGAGACCCAGTACTTC.

The chain uses TRBV24-1 and TRBJ2-1; 15 bases are shared with TRBD2. Germline V CDR1 and CDR2: KGHDR, SFDVKD. V lost 2 bases to trimming and J lost 9 bases; unmatched junction nucleotides: 4. This CDR3 region has 16 residues. CDR3 in amino acids: CATSDSRGLAGGEQFF. The DNA for the CDR3 is TGTGCCACCAGTGATTCGAGGGGACTAGCGGGAGGTGAGCAGTTCTTC.

The chain carries TRBV12-3 or TRBV12-4 and TRBJ1-4, with a possible D match to TRBD1 (5 bases). This CDR3 is 14 amino acids long. V gave up 6 bases and J gave up 3 bases, with 11 bases separating them. CDR3 loop: CASSPWTPNEKLFF. The CDR3 nucleotides read TGTGCCAGCAGCCCCTGGACACCTAATGAAAAACTGTTTTTT.

This rearrangement joins TRBV20-1 to TRBJ2-1; 13 nucleotides agree with TRBD2. Germline loops: CDR1 DFQATT, CDR2 SNEGSKA (reference sequence). The CDR3 is made up of 15 amino acids. J lost 8 bases, V lost 5 bases, and 9 bases had no gene match. The CDR3 reads CSAPPGTSGIDEQFF. The CDR3 nucleotides read TGCAGTGCTCCCCCTGGGACTAGCGGGATAGATGAGCAGTTCTTC.

The table lists this clonotype with a few counts. The rearrangement links TRBV29-1 to TRBJ2-6; the D is unclear. The V and J ends lost 3 bases and 0 bases respectively, with 9 bases between them. CDR3 length: 15 amino acids. Germline V CDR1 and CDR2: SQVTM, ANQGSEA. CDR3 in amino acids: CSVELGLSGANVLTF. CDR3 sequence (DNA): TGCAGCGTTGAGTTAGGGCTCTCTGGGGCCAACGTCCTGACTTTC. The complete variable domain, with remaining parts taken from reference TRBV29-1 and TRBJ2-6, reads SAVISQKPSRDICQRGTSLTIQCQVDSQVTMMFWYRQQPGQSLTLIATANQGSEATYESGFVIDKFPISRPNLTFSTLTVSNMSPEDSSIYLCSVELGLSGANVLTFGAGSRLTVL.

Notes on this clonotype: A much bigger clone sits one base away, suggesting this may be a read error. The rearrangement uses TRBV20-1 and TRBJ2-7; D perhaps matches TRBD2 (6 bases). This CDR3 is built from 15 residues. From germline, CDR1 is DFQATT and CDR2 SNEGSKA (reference sequence). V dropped 5 bases and J dropped 4 bases, with 21 bases sitting between them. CDR3 DNA: TGCAGTGCTGGGGATGCGGGGAAACCCACTTACGAGCAGTACTTC. Translated: CSAGDAGKPTYEQYF.

This chain connects TRBV30 to TRBJ2-7; D is unclear. Germline CDR1 is GTSNPN and CDR2 is SVGIG (reference sequence). The V and J ends lost 6 bases and 0 bases respectively, with 9 bases between them. The CDR3 consists of 12 residues. DNA for the CDR3: TGTGCCTGTACTGAGAGCTCCTACGAGCAGTACTTC. Translation gives CACTESSYEQYF.

This clonotype was seen ten or more times. The chain uses TRBV20-1 and TRBJ2-1; D gene unclear. CDR1 and CDR2 (germline): DFQATT, SNEGSKA (reference sequence). The CDR3 is made up of 15 amino acids. The germline V and J ends were trimmed by 3 bases and 0 bases, with 12 bases remaining between them. CDR3 DNA: TGCAGTGCTAGGTCAAGTGGAGTCTCCTACAATGAGCAGTTCTTC. Amino acid sequence: CSARSSGVSYNEQFF.

This chain joins TRBV29-1 and TRBJ2-7; unclear D gene. This CDR3 is built from 11 residues. In germline, CDR1 is SQVTM, CDR2 ANQGSEA. Trimming removed 4 bases at V and 3 bases at J, with 7 bases between. CDR3 sequence reads: CSVVLVYEQYF. The CDR3 coding sequence is TGCAGCGTTGTATTAGTCTACGAGCAGTACTTC.

This clonotype was observed a handful of times. J is TRBJ2-3 and V is TRBV20-1; 7 nucleotides agree with TRBD2. The CDR3 has 17 amino acids. CDR1 and CDR2 from the germline V gene are DFQATT and SNEGSKA (reference sequence). After removal of 2 bases from V and 0 bases from J, the junction contained 11 bases not matched to a gene. CDR3 residues: CSARPGGRGTSTDTQYF. For the CDR3, the DNA is TGCAGTGCTAGACCCGGAGGGCGGGGGACTAGCACAGATACGCAGTATTTT.

CDR3 protein: CASSFRTSATDTQYF. The DNA of the CDR3 is TGTGCCAGCAGTTTCAGGACTAGCGCCACAGATACGCAGTATTTT. The chain links TRBV12-3 or TRBV12-4 to TRBJ2-3, with 9 nucleotides matching TRBD2. This CDR3 contains 15 residues. J gave up 2 bases and V 3 bases, and 3 bases lay outside the gene matches.